The 32 T cell receptor beta chains below all came from one sample that was sequenced in a study of T cell responses to AZD1222 COVID-19 vaccine. Measured with immunoSEQ multiplex PCR; TCRdb has only the in-frame clones, and not every one. The sample consists of 70,000 or so clones, around nine tenths of them appearing once. Sequenced here: peripheral blood, sampled on day 0 of AZD1222 vaccination. These receptors all come from an adult in good health.

The gene calls are TRBV4-2 and TRBJ2-5; D gene uncertain. CDR3 size: 16 residues. Deletions cut 1 base from V and 1 base from J, with 13 bases between. Per germline, CDR1 LGHNA and CDR2 YNFKEQ. The CDR3 sequence: CASSQGLMGSQETQYF. CDR3 sequence (DNA): TGTGCCAGCAGCCAAGGTTTAATGGGCAGCCAAGAGACCCAGTACTTC.

This rearrangement joins TRBV5-4 to TRBJ2-7; D gene uncertain. The CDR3 consists of 12 residues. Trimming cost V 3 bases and J 0 bases, with 4 bases left between them. Per germline, CDR1 SGHNT and CDR2 YYREEE (reference sequence). The CDR3 DNA sequence: TGTGCCAGCAGCTACAGCTCCTACGAGCAGTACTTC. Translated: CASSYSSYEQYF.

This clone was seen once. The V and J genes are TRBV3-1 (or the pseudogene TRBV3-2) and TRBJ1-6; TRBD1 matches 7 bases. Looked up from germline, CDR1 is LGHDT and CDR2 is YNNKEL (reference sequence). V lost 5 bases and J lost 6; bases outside the gene matches: 4. CDR3 length: 14 amino acids. The chain's CDR3 is CASSSDRVNSPLHF. CDR3 nucleotide sequence: TGTGCCAGCAGCAGCGACAGGGTTAATTCACCCCTCCACTTT.

This sequence joins TRBV24-1 and TRBJ2-1; either TRBD1 or TRBD2 may fit D (7 bases each). CDR1 is KGHDR and CDR2 is SFDVKD in the germline V gene. The CDR3 totals 15 residues. V lost 3 bases and J lost 7, with 15 bases in between. CDR3 amino acids: CATSDREGAINEQFF. The CDR3 coding sequence is TGTGCCACCAGTGATAGGGAGGGGGCGATTAATGAGCAGTTCTTC.

V gene TRBV3-1 (or the pseudogene TRBV3-2) combines with J gene TRBJ1-3; D perhaps matches TRBD1 (6 bases). The germline V and J ends were trimmed by 3 bases and 0 bases, with 15 bases remaining between them. The CDR3 spans 17 residues. The germline V gene has CDR1 LGHDT and CDR2 YNNKEL (reference sequence). CDR3 sequence (DNA): TGTGCCAGCAGCCAGCTAGGACAGCGCCTCTCTGGAAACACCATATATTTT. Translating gives CASSQLGQRLSGNTIYF.

J is TRBJ1-5 and V is TRBV6-2 or TRBV6-3; TRBD1 agrees at 7 bases. Germline-derived CDR1 and CDR2 are MNHEY and SVGEGT. The CDR3 consists of 15 residues. J was trimmed by 6 bases and V by 1 base; bases with no gene match: 6. CDR3 coding DNA: TGTGCCAGCAGTTACTACAGCAGGGGGGCTCAGCCCCAGCATTTT. It yields the protein CASSYYSRGAQPQHF.

The V and J genes are TRBV14 and TRBJ2-1; 7 nucleotides agree with TRBD2. Losses at the gene ends were 0 bases for V and 9 bases for J; bases not matched to a gene: 11. CDR1 and CDR2 (germline): SGHDN, FVKESK. The CDR3 extends over 16 amino acids. The CDR3 spells CASSQDRGAGRSEQFF. The CDR3 nucleotides read TGTGCCAGCAGCCAAGATCGGGGAGCGGGGAGGTCTGAGCAGTTCTTC.

V is TRBV5-1 and J is TRBJ1-2; 7 bases map to TRBD1. CDR1 is SGHRS and CDR2 is YFSETQ in the germline V gene. The CDR3 length is 12 residues. J lost 7 bases, V lost 3 bases, and 3 bases had no gene match. The CDR3 here is CASSWTGAGYTF. Here the CDR3 DNA reads TGCGCCAGCAGCTGGACAGGTGCTGGCTACACCTTC. Together with reference TRBV5-1 and TRBJ1-2, the CDR3 gives the full variable domain: KAGVTQTPRYLIKTRGQQVTLSCSPISGHRSVSWYQQTPGQGLQFLFEYFSETQRNKGNFPGRFSGRQFSNSRSEMNVSTLELGDSALYLCASSWTGAGYTFGSGTRLTVV.

The chain has TRBV7-9 and TRBJ1-1; 7 bases are shared with TRBD1. Per germline, CDR1 SEHNR and CDR2 FQNEAQ (reference sequence). J lost 6 bases, V lost 1 base, and 5 bases had no gene match. This CDR3 has 14 amino acids. CDR3 protein: CASSLGDRRAEAFF. The CDR3 DNA follows: TGTGCCAGCAGCTTAGGGGACAGAAGGGCTGAAGCTTTCTTT.

The rearrangement uses TRBV6-2 or TRBV6-3 and TRBJ1-2; unclear D gene. This CDR3 has 11 residues. Trimming took 2 bases from V and 4 from J, leaving 2 bases between them. Germline CDR1 and CDR2: MNHEY and SVGEGT. The CDR3 loop reads CASSYGYGYTF. Written as DNA, the CDR3 is TGTGCCAGCAGTTACGGCTATGGCTACACCTTC.

The V and J genes are TRBV4-2 and TRBJ2-1, with a possible D match to TRBD2 (6 bases). The germline V gene has CDR1 LGHNA and CDR2 YNFKEQ. The CDR3 has 15 residues. Trimming stripped 0 bases from V and 8 bases from J, with 14 bases between. The CDR3 loop reads CASSQDLGGADEQFF. The CDR3 bases are TGTGCCAGCAGCCAAGATTTGGGGGGTGCTGATGAGCAGTTCTTC.

The chain couples TRBV5-4 to TRBJ2-5; tentatively, D is TRBD2 (6 bases). Trimming pared 2 bases from V and 2 bases from J, leaving 10 bases between. The V gene's germline CDR1 is SGHNT and CDR2 YYREEE (reference sequence). The CDR3 covers 14 residues. The CDR3 is CASSFSGGQETQYF. CDR3 coding DNA: TGTGCCAGCAGCTTCTCCGGGGGTCAAGAGACCCAGTACTTC.

J is TRBJ2-2 and V is TRBV5-1; possibly TRBD2 for D (6 bases). This CDR3 comprises 15 residues. In germline, CDR1 is SGHRS, CDR2 YFSETQ. Trimming cost V 4 bases and J 3 bases, with 13 bases left between them. The CDR3 loop is CASSPRDWYTGELFF. The CDR3 coding sequence is TGCGCCAGCAGCCCGCGGGACTGGTACACCGGGGAGCTGTTTTTT.

The chain is built from TRBV6-2 or TRBV6-3 and TRBJ2-7; the match to TRBD1 covers 9 bases. V was pared by 2 bases and J by 3 bases, with 11 bases of the junction left unmatched. Germline V lookup: CDR1 MNHEY, CDR2 SVGEGT. CDR3 size: 17 residues. The DNA of the CDR3 is TGTGCCAGCAGTTACCCTAAAGACAGGGGGACTAACTACGAGCAGTACTTC. Translated: CASSYPKDRGTNYEQYF.

This rearrangement joins TRBV27 to TRBJ1-2, with 7 positions matching TRBD1. The V and J ends lost 5 bases and 3 bases, in that order; junction bases with no gene match: 9. Germline loops: CDR1 MNHEY, CDR2 SMNVEV (reference sequence). CDR3 length: 15 residues. In DNA, the CDR3 is TGTGCCAGCAGTCCTGAACAGGGGTGGGACTATGGCTACACCTTC. Translating it yields CASSPEQGWDYGYTF.

This chain joins TRBV7-2 and TRBJ2-7; 9 bases map to TRBD1. V was clipped by 5 bases and J by 3 bases; unmatched bases: 14. The CDR3 sequence is 17 residues long. Germline V CDR1 and CDR2: SGHTA, FQGNSA. The CDR3 loop reads CASSLQLTGQGHYEQYF. The CDR3 DNA reads TGTGCCAGCAGCCTACAGCTTACGGGACAGGGCCACTACGAGCAGTACTTC.

In DNA, the CDR3 is TGTGCCAGCTCACCAGGAGAAGGACTAGCGGGAGTCGAGACCCAGTACTTC. This translates into CASSPGEGLAGVETQYF. This sequence joins TRBV18 and TRBJ2-5, with 13 bases fitting TRBD2. With 2 bases clipped from V and 5 bases from J, the junction kept 8 bases outside the gene matches. Germline V gene lookup returns CDR1 KGHSH and CDR2 LQKENI. This CDR3 spans 17 amino acids.

This chain links TRBV6-2 or TRBV6-3 with TRBJ2-7; D gene unclear. The length of the CDR3 is 15 residues. Between the trimmed V and J ends, which lost 9 bases and 4 bases, there was a span of 22 bases. Germline V gives CDR1 MNHEY, CDR2 SVGEGT. CDR3 nucleotides: TGTGCCAGTCGTTACCTCGGCCTACAACGTTACGAGCAGTACTTC. It yields the protein CASRYLGLQRYEQYF.

This chain connects TRBV29-1 to TRBJ1-2, with TRBD1 matching 7 bases. V trimming: 2 bases; J trimming: 4 bases; junction bases outside the gene matches: 7. Per the germline V gene, CDR1 is SQVTM and CDR2 is ANQGSEA. This CDR3 has 14 amino acids. CDR3 protein: CSVEPRGGGYGYTF. The CDR3 DNA sequence: TGCAGCGTTGAACCCAGAGGGGGCGGCTATGGCTACACCTTC.

The chain links TRBV19 to TRBJ2-1, with D unclear. The CDR3 runs 13 residues. The germline V and J ends were trimmed by 4 bases and 6 bases, with 10 bases remaining between them. Germline V gene sequence: CDR1 LNHDA, CDR2 SQIVND (reference sequence). The CDR3 coding sequence is TGTGCCAGTAGTACGTTTAACGGCAATGAGCAGTTCTTC. Its translation is CASSTFNGNEQFF.

With regard to this clone: Since a far larger clone is one base different, this is likely a read error. The rearrangement joins TRBV5-1 to TRBJ2-1, with 9 positions matching TRBD1. The CDR3 has 13 amino acids. The germline gives CDR1 SGHRS, CDR2 YFSETQ. CDR3 nucleotides: TGCGCCTGCAGCTTCGGACAGGGGAGGGGGCAGTTCTTC. Translating it yields CACSFGQGRGQFF.

This chain joins TRBV30 and TRBJ2-2; no clear D gene. The CDR3 extends over 11 amino acids. The germline V and J ends were trimmed by 8 bases and 9 bases, with 13 bases remaining between them. CDR1 and CDR2 (germline): GTSNPN, SVGIG (reference sequence). As DNA, the CDR3 is TGTGCCCGCCAGAGTGCCCGGGAGCTGTTTTTT. Translation gives CARQSARELFF.

The V and J genes are TRBV10-2 and TRBJ1-5; D ambiguous. V dropped 8 bases and J dropped 4 bases, with 12 bases sitting between them. The CDR3 consists of 13 residues. CDR1 and CDR2 from the germline V gene are WSHSY and SAAADI. CDR3 nucleotides: TGCGCCAGCGTTCGGGCACCGAATCAGCCCCAGCATTTT. This encodes CASVRAPNQPQHF.

The chain employs TRBV5-4 and TRBJ1-1; D is unresolved. Germline V gives CDR1 SGHNT, CDR2 YYREEE (reference sequence). CDR3 length: 12 residues. For the CDR3, the DNA is TGTGTCCTTCAGGCTTCAAACACTGAAGCTTTCTTT. It codes for CVLQASNTEAFF.

This clone has more than one count but fewer than ten. The V gene is TRBV7-3, the J gene TRBJ2-2; no clear D. The CDR3 loop spans 15 amino acids. CDR1 SGHTA and CDR2 FQGTGA come from the germline V gene. The V gene lost 0 bases and the J gene lost 0 bases, with 5 bases spanning the gap. In nucleotides, the CDR3 is TGTGCCAGCAGCTTAACGCCAACGAACACCGGGGAGCTGTTTTTT. Protein product: CASSLTPTNTGELFF.

The chain is built from TRBV27 and TRBJ2-7, with TRBD2 matching 9 bases. With 4 bases clipped from V and 4 bases from J, the junction kept 2 bases outside the gene matches. This CDR3 is built from 13 residues. Germline CDR1 MNHEY, CDR2 SMNVEV (reference sequence). The DNA of the CDR3 is TGTGCCAGCAGTTCGGGACTAGCATACGAGCAGTACTTC. Its translation: CASSSGLAYEQYF.

In DNA, the CDR3 is TGTGCCAGCAGTCCCCACCTAGCCCTCCAGTACTTC. Translating it yields CASSPHLALQYF. The rearrangement joins TRBV2 to TRBJ2-5, with D perhaps TRBD2 (5 bases). CDR1 is SNHLY, CDR2 FYNNEI, per germline. Trimming shortened V by 5 bases and J by 10 bases, and 14 bases separated the two germline ends. There are 12 residues in the CDR3. The variable domain in full, with the rest retrieved from reference TRBV2 and TRBJ2-5, is EPEVTQTPSHQVTQMGQEVILRCVPISNHLYFYWYRQILGQKVEFLVSFYNNEISEKSEIFDDQFSVERPDGSNFTLKIRSTKLEDSAMYFCASSPHLALQYFGPGTRLLVL.

The rearrangement links TRBV7-9 to TRBJ2-7, with 7 bases aligning to TRBD1. This CDR3 has 13 amino acids. The germline V gene has CDR1 SEHNR and CDR2 FQNEAQ (reference sequence). V shed 1 base, J shed 5 bases, and the junction held 2 bases outside the gene matches. CDR3: CASSLVGTDEQYF. The CDR3 DNA follows: TGTGCCAGCAGCTTAGTGGGGACAGACGAGCAGTACTTC. Full variable domain (remainder filled in from reference TRBV7-9 and TRBJ2-7): DTGVSQNPRHKITKRGQNVTFRCDPISEHNRLYWYRQTLGQGPEFLTYFQNEAQLEKSRLLSDRFSAERPKGSFSTLEIQRTEQGDSAMYLCASSLVGTDEQYFGPGTRLTVT.

This chain uses TRBV27 with TRBJ2-1, with 10 bases aligning to TRBD2. The CDR3 runs 15 residues. The ends lost 10 bases at V and 6 bases at J; junction bases unmatched: 12. Germline assignment: CDR1 MNHEY and CDR2 SMNVEV (reference sequence). CDR3 DNA sequence: TGTGCCACCAGCCTTTGGCTAGCGGGAGTCAATGAGCAGTTCTTC. It yields the protein CATSLWLAGVNEQFF.

This clone was found once. The rearrangement joins TRBV5-1 to TRBJ1-5, with TRBD1 matching 7 bases. Germline V CDR1 and CDR2: SGHRS, YFSETQ. The CDR3 sequence is 15 residues long. V trimming: 4 bases; J trimming: 4 bases; junction bases outside the gene matches: 8. The CDR3 nucleotides read TGCGCCAGCAGCCGGACAGGTTTCCTTAATCAGCCCCAGCATTTT. This translates into CASSRTGFLNQPQHF.

The gene calls are TRBV19 and TRBJ2-7; 7 nucleotides agree with TRBD2. The CDR3 is 15 residues long. V was pared by 4 bases and J by 0 bases, with 6 bases of the junction left unmatched. The germline V gene encodes CDR1 LNHDA and CDR2 SQIVND (reference sequence). For the CDR3, the DNA is TGTGCCAGTAGTAACCCGCGGGGGAGCTCCTACGAGCAGTACTTC. Its protein product is CASSNPRGSSYEQYF.

This sequence joins TRBV6-5 and TRBJ2-3; D is possibly TRBD1 or TRBD2 (5 bases each). The CDR3 has 14 residues. Deletions cut 1 base from V and 4 bases from J, with 9 bases between. Germline assignment: CDR1 MNHEY and CDR2 SVGAGI. CDR3 loop: CASSYWGSADTQYF. The CDR3, as DNA: TGTGCCAGCAGTTACTGGGGGAGCGCAGATACGCAGTATTTT.